This T cell receptor (beta chain) was sequenced in a study of shared clonotypes between healthy human individuals. V trimming: 0 bases; J trimming: 2 bases; junction bases outside the gene matches: 10. Germline CDR1 reads SGHTA; CDR2 reads FQGNSA. This CDR3 region has 18 residues. TCRdb's copy holds only in-frame clones and misses some; the assay was immunoSEQ multiplex PCR. The table has around 2.5 million clones, 80% to 95% seen once. Comment on this clone: Its specificity is unknown.

General study results and limits: Naive subsets generally had larger estimated richness than memory subsets. The rarefaction results pointed to incomplete sorted-subset sequencing despite large depth.

The specimen sequenced was naive CD4+ T cells from PBMCs. Indicated subset: CD45RA+ positively selected. The clonotype comes from a man younger than 35 in good health. Some clones in this sample may be carry-over from other donors' samples. This chain connects TRBV7-2 to TRBJ2-3, with TRBD1 matching over 8 bases. Here the CDR3 reads CASSLAGRGRGPTDTQYF. The CDR3 DNA reads TGTGCCAGCAGCTTAGCTGGTCGGGGCAGGGGGCCCACAGATACGCAGTATTTT.